One and the same sample provided the 2 T cell receptor beta chains below, sequenced in a study of siplizumab effects on memory and regulatory T cells. Repertoires were generated with immunoSEQ multiplex PCR, while TCRdb's copy carries only in-frame clones and drops some. The table shows over 100,000 clones, with about 91% occurring only once. The sequenced sample consisted of Tregs sorted from blood. All receptors derive from a human donor in good health.

The chain employs TRBV7-9 and TRBJ1-1; 9 bases agree with TRBD1. This CDR3 is built from 14 residues. Trimming took 5 bases from V and 6 from J; bases not matched to a gene: 7. The V gene's germline CDR1 is SEHNR and CDR2 FQNEAQ (reference sequence). CDR3 nucleotide sequence: TGTGCCAGCAGCAAGGGACAGGGTGACGCTGAAGCTTTCTTT. This codes for CASSKGQGDAEAFF.

This clone was seen once. The chain recombines TRBV5-1 with TRBJ1-1; D is unclear. In germline, CDR1 is SGHRS, CDR2 YFSETQ. This CDR3 has 15 residues. Trimming took off 0 bases at V and 4 bases at J, with 13 bases between the two ends. Written as DNA, the CDR3 is TGCGCCAGCAGCTTGGCCCCCCCGAGACCCACTGAAGCTTTCTTT. It translates to CASSLAPPRPTEAFF.